The T cell receptor beta chain under discussion was sequenced for a study of regulatory T cells in long-lasting Graves disease. Across the whole study: Newly diagnosed Graves' patients took antithyroid drugs under 3 months. General study points: Persistent disease exhibited a predilection for TRBV28, TRBJ1-2 and TRBJ2-5.

Time point in this sample: newly diagnosed GD, antithyroid drugs for less than 3 months. From RNA extracted from PBMCs, the TCR library was made. Graves' disease was diagnosed by American Thyroid Association guidelines. The V and J ends lost 5 bases and 0 bases, in that order; junction bases with no gene match: 14. CDR1 is SGHTA and CDR2 is FQGNSA in the germline V gene. This CDR3 contains 20 residues. In this sample, this clonotype turned up a few times. Its antigen is still unknown. TCR beta libraries were built with iRepertoire HTBI primers and Arm-PCR of CDR3 regions. TCRdb re-analysed the multiplex PCR reads in MiXCR, keeping a single row per CDR3 protein. Here the sample spans 400,000 to 500,000 distinct CDR3 sequences, roughly 15% being singletons. This sample was also put to use in a study of T cells in Graves' hyperthyroidism and ophthalmopathy. That paper adds: TCR CDR3 underwent first-round RT-PCR with the HTBI primer set.

This specimen consisted of peripheral blood mononuclear cells (PBMCs), obtained at new diagnosis, from a patient treated with antithyroid drugs. The clonotype originates from a woman between 18 and 29 years old with Graves disease. The rearrangement uses TRBV7-2 and TRBJ2-2, with 11 bases that match TRBD2. In DNA form, the CDR3 reads TGTGCCAGCAGCCCTAGGGGGGGACTAGCGGCCGCCGCGAACACCGGGGAGCTGTTTTTT. It codes for CASSPRGGLAAAANTGELFF.